Below, one T cell receptor beta chain is given with its context. The junction had 10 bases not matched to a gene; V was cut back by 3 bases and J by 7 bases. Germline V gene data show CDR1 as SQVTM and CDR2 as ANQGSEA. The CDR3 has 14 amino acids. These data originate in a study of PD-L1 blockade in urothelial cancer. For the study at large: Peripheral blood specimens exhibited a median yield of approximately 150,000 T cells.

TCRdb keeps only in-frame clones here, not all; method: immunoSEQ multiplex PCR. Among tens of thousands of clones listed, just over 85% were seen once. The chain combines TRBV29-1 with TRBJ1-1, with TRBD1 identical over 8 bases. This TCR was sampled from a man in his fifties or sixties with urothelial cancer. Sequencing was performed on PBMCs, taken around atezolizumab (anti-PD-L1) treatment. The CDR3 here is CSVEGAVTGVEAFF. In DNA form, the CDR3 reads TGCAGCGTTGAGGGGGCGGTGACAGGGGTTGAAGCTTTCTTT.